This T cell receptor beta chain comes out of a study of T cells in Graves' hyperthyroidism and ophthalmopathy (dated by TCRdb to between 2019 and 2020). Study-wide context: Peripheral blood was collected at initial diagnosis, before any treatment. Prospective prediction of ophthalmopathy was tested in an independent validation cohort consisting of some 19 hyperthyroidism patients and some 17 patients who later progressed to ophthalmopathy. The 100 or so discovery patients were randomly split 7:3 into training and test sets. Thyroid tissue and blood T-cell repertoires from about 6 Graves' hyperthyroidism patients were also compared in the study. The paper reports TCR Vbeta CDR3 sequencing of some 140 peripheral blood samples: 43 ophthalmopathy, under 85 hyperthyroidism and around 17 progressor patients. To identify distinguishing TCR V-J signatures, a discovery cohort of 95 to 100 patients was used, comprising 43 with Graves' ophthalmopathy and approximately 58 with stable Graves' hyperthyroidism. Once sampling was done, hyperthyroidism patients were given methimazole at a starting dose of 30 mg daily, whereas ophthalmopathy patients were given high-dose intravenous methylprednisolone.

This clonotype was counted between two and nine times. It lacks a known antigen. Base qualities are not at hand, and no much larger clone is one base apart. Summary of the overall study and its limitations: No statistical method was used to set the sample size in advance, and investigators knew the group allocation. A model built on a 13 V-J signature distinguished ophthalmopathy from stable hyperthyroidism, reaching approximately 89% sensitivity and about 81% specificity in cross-validation and 80%/75% in testing. Most expanded thyroid clonotypes (frequency above 0.001) were also found in blood, which suggests that blood repertoires may mirror thyroid immune responses. In validation, the model predicted progression to ophthalmopathy with approximately 69% sensitivity and roughly 72% specificity, a median of approximately 6.7 months before onset.

Amplification of TCR beta CDR3 regions was carried out from RNA transcripts. The first round of RT-PCR for the TCR CDR3 was performed with the HTBI primer set and the Qiagen OneStep RT-PCR kit. A second multiplex PCR round built the libraries, followed by size selection and purification. Paired-end sequencing of the libraries was performed with 100 bp reads on an Illumina HiSeq2000. As for the authors' bioinformatics: SOAPnuke was used to process the raw data, with reads discarded if the reads contained adapters or uncalled bases, had a mean Phred below 15, or lacked an exact constant-primer or identifier match. COPE v1.2.5 was used to merge high-quality paired reads, and clonotypes were defined as unique nucleotide sequences. MiTCR v1.1 was used to align the clonotypes against IMGT TRBV, TRBD and TRBJ reference segments. The analysis was restricted to V-J combinations with a frequency above 0.0001, which together covered roughly 99% of the repertoires. A TCS score was defined as the ratio between F50 (clonal expansion) and ExV (chaos), using BLOSUM62-based TCRdist between CDR3 peptides within each V-J. Welch's t-statistics and random forest reduced roughly 500 V-J features to 10 to 15, which were used in a naive Bayes classifier (R e1071). TCRdb reran the public reads through fastp at Q25 and MiXCR, keeping productive beta chains. Each CDR3 protein appears once, grouped with its most common genes and DNA. For this entry, the V and J calls and clone size follow TCRdb and not the study's own pipeline. Here the sample has around 350,000 distinct CDR3 sequences; approximately 19% occur a single time. 3.5% to 4% of the sample belongs to the ten largest clones.

As encoded in the germline V gene, CDR1 is MNHNS while CDR2 is SASEGT. The CDR3 contains 15 residues, cysteine and phenylalanine counted. CDR3 DNA is the only sequence kept; it has 45 bases, read in frame from the first base. At the junction V is shortened by 4 bases and J by 2 bases; bases outside the gene matches: 6. Stable Graves' hyperthyroidism was defined as the absence of progression to ophthalmopathy over 18 months of follow-up. Hyperthyroidism patients were newly diagnosed, had a disease duration of under 2 months, and were aged 18 to 65 years. Exclusion was applied to patients with uncontrolled infections, other autoimmune diseases, pregnancy or lactation. Clinical symptoms, serum thyroxine and TRAb, thyroid ultrasound, and orbital computed tomography formed the basis for the diagnoses. Ficoll-Paque density gradient centrifugation was used to isolate PBMCs from approximately 10 ml of fresh peripheral blood. Total RNA was extracted using Trizol reagent, and RNA quality was assessed on an Agilent 2100 Bioanalyzer.

Specimen: blood. The TCR was taken from a woman aged 18-35 years with Graves' hyperthyroidism. Recombination linked TRBV6-1 to TRBJ2-7, with 9 bases aligning to TRBD1. The CDR3 region reads CASSGLRQGAYEQYF. In nucleotide form, the sequence is TGTGCCAGCAGTGGATTAAGACAGGGGGCCTACGAGCAGTACTTC.